Detailed here is one T cell receptor beta chain. The sample is drawn from a study of blood T cell repertoires in COVID-19. Study overall: COVID-19 samples collected from the United States, Italy and Spain covered acute and convalescent phases. T cells, B-cell-depleted T cells, or PBMCs supplied cDNA or gDNA.

Study processing details: Reference gene primer amplification gave estimated nucleated cell counts. Assay: immunoSEQ multiplex PCR; the TCRdb copy retains only in-frame clones and omits some. The V and J calls and the clone size are those of that table, but D and trimming were determined from the DNA. The table includes under 130,000 clones, around 87% detected once. The receptor comes from a woman older than 75 with acute or convalescent COVID-19. Sequencing input: peripheral blood.

CDR3: CASSPPLGGGDTQYF. CDR3 sequence (DNA): TGTGCCAGCTCACCACCTCTCGGGGGTGGGGATACGCAGTATTTT. The V call is TRBV18, the J call TRBJ2-3; a possible D gene is TRBD2 (6 bases). The CDR3 has 15 residues. V lost 0 bases, J lost 6 bases, and 13 bases lay in between. The germline V gene encodes CDR1 KGHSH and CDR2 LQKENI.